This entry describes one TCR beta chain. This sample is part of a study of blood T cell repertoires in COVID-19. Assay: immunoSEQ multiplex PCR; the TCRdb copy retains only in-frame clones and omits some. Of about 250,000 clones listed, about 82% were seen once; the top ten hold around 6.4%. CDR3 length: 13 residues. The germline CDR1 and CDR2 sequences are LNHDA and SQIVND (reference sequence). V was shortened by 6 bases and J by 8 bases, with 13 bases between the two germline ends. Sequencing was carried out using peripheral blood. This TCR derives from a woman between 55 and 75 years old with active or convalescent COVID-19. The V and J genes are TRBV19 and TRBJ1-4; D possibly corresponds to TRBD1 (6 bases). CDR3 bases: TGTGCCAGTAGGGACAGTCTGACCGAAAAACTGTTTTTT. Residues: CASRDSLTEKLFF. Using reference TRBV19 and TRBJ1-4 for the parts outside the CDR3, the full variable domain is DGGITQSPKYLFRKEGQNVTLSCEQNLNHDAMYWYRQDPGQGLRLIYYSQIVNDFQKGDIAEGYSVSREKKESFPLTVTSAQKNPTAFYLCASRDSLTEKLFFGSGTQLSVL.